This T cell receptor beta chain appears in the sequencing data of a study of regulatory T cells in long-lasting Graves disease. Study outcomes and limitations: TCR diversity was lower in persistent Graves' patients than in newly diagnosed ones.

This clonotype was counted many times. Its antigen remains unidentified. Both iRepertoire HTBI primers and Arm-PCR of CDR3 regions were used to build the TCR beta libraries. A single record per CDR3 protein comes from TCRdb applying MiXCR to the multiplex PCR reads. In the table there are hundreds of thousands of distinct CDR3 sequences, around 15% of which are singletons. Time point here: newly diagnosed GD, antithyroid drugs for less than 3 months. Extracted RNA from PBMCs served as the source of the TCR library. All patients originated from an endocrinology department located in Xi'an, China. The CDR3 consists of 15 residues. Germline CDR1 reads SGHAT; CDR2 reads FQNNGV. V was clipped by 1 base and J by 2 bases, with 11 bases between them. The sample was also linked to a second study, of T cells in Graves' hyperthyroidism and ophthalmopathy.

This sequence joins TRBV11-2 and TRBJ1-2, with a possible D match to TRBD1 (5 bases). This sequence originates from a young woman with Graves disease. The sequenced sample was peripheral blood mononuclear cells (PBMCs), obtained at new diagnosis, from a patient treated with antithyroid drugs. The CDR3 is CASSLVPGPNYGYTF. The CDR3 DNA reads TGTGCCAGCAGCTTAGTTCCGGGACCCAACTATGGCTACACCTTC.